This TCR beta chain was found in a study of blood T cells in healthy people across ages. Study-wide results and limits: Naive T cell percentage by flow cytometry tracked strongly with beta diversity. Since the PBMCs were unsorted, naive and antigen-experienced cells could not be conclusively compared.

This CDR3 contains 15 residues. Germline CDR1 and CDR2: SNHLY and FYNNEI. V trimming: 3 bases; J trimming: 3 bases; junction bases outside the gene matches: 3. For the second PCR, which ran for about 6 to 12 cycles, a sample-barcoded 5' primer and a J-beta primer mix were used. Per-sample output comprised a minimum of 2.5 million paired-end reads containing CDR3. Each CDR3 protein gets one entry after TCRdb re-called the 5' RACE reads with MiXCR. The table includes around 850,000 distinct CDR3 sequences, 35% to 40% detected once. As concerns this clonotype: No antigen is known for it.

Specimen: blood. J is TRBJ2-1 and V is TRBV2, with 9 bases aligning to TRBD1. The sequence was obtained from a man aged 18 to 35 in good health. The CDR3 nucleotides are TGTGCCAGCAGTGACGGGGACAGGGTCTACAATGAGCAGTTCTTC. Protein product: CASSDGDRVYNEQFF.